The entry below gives a single T cell receptor beta chain sequence along with its context. Generated by immunoSEQ multiplex PCR, the TCRdb table keeps only in-frame clones and is missing some. The data contain roughly 40,000 clones, 89% of them singletons. This sample is part of a study of siplizumab effects on memory and regulatory T cells. V was clipped by 1 base and J by 5 bases, with 12 bases between them. Looked up from germline, CDR1 is SGHVS and CDR2 is FQNEAQ. This CDR3 region has 14 residues. The receptor was derived from a human donor in good health. Sequencing was done on a sample of naive CD4+ T cells sorted from blood. J is TRBJ2-7 and V is TRBV7-8; TRBD2 might be the D (5 bases). The CDR3 nucleotides are TGTGCCAGCAGCTTAGGGCCTAGCAGGAACGAGCAGTACTTC. Encoded protein: CASSLGPSRNEQYF. The full variable domain, in which reference TRBV7-8 and TRBJ2-7 provide the parts outside the CDR3, is GAGVSQSPRYKVAKRGQDVALRCDPISGHVSLFWYQQALGQGPEFLTYFQNEAQLDKSGLPSDRFFAERPEGSVSTLKIQRTQQEDSAVYLCASSLGPSRNEQYFGPGTRLTVT.